This T cell receptor beta chain derives from a study of memory CD4+ T cells and cytomegalovirus serostatus. Background on the study: Donors were healthy Belgian adults, 10 or so CMV seropositive and around 24 seronegative.

The data were produced by immunoSEQ multiplex PCR, yet TCRdb's version contains in-frame clones alone and is incomplete. Among around 54,000 clones listed, about 68% were seen once. In regard to this clone: Its antigen is unknown.

Single viable CD3+CD4+CD8-CD45RO+ cells were sorted as the memory CD4+ T cells. Serum IgG to CMV pp150, pp28, p38 and p52 defined serostatus. Findings and limits, study-wide: Suggested: most of the CMV-linked TCR signature lies in CD4+ memory cells.

There are 15 residues in the CDR3. The V call is TRBV21-1, the J call TRBJ1-1; the DNA was not compared with TRBD1, the D call given in the table. TRBV21-1 is recorded as a pseudogene. This receptor was taken from an adult in good health and CMV-seropositive. Sequencing was carried out using memory CD4+ T cells from blood. DNA of the CDR3: TGTGCCAGCAGCAAACTAAACAGGGCGAACACTGAAGCTTTCTTT. It is translated as CASSKLNRANTEAFF.